Presented here are 18 T cell receptor beta chains from one specimen sequenced in a study of blood T cell repertoires in COVID-19. Using immunoSEQ multiplex PCR, the repertoire was profiled, and TCRdb retains in-frame clones only, with some absent. In the table there are some 290,000 clones, approximately 81% of which are singletons. Sequenced input: peripheral blood. These receptors were taken from a woman aged 55-69 years with active or convalescent COVID-19.

On this clone: It is unclear where the CDR3 begins or ends on the DNA, so no DNA is shown, and the CDR3 is as TCRdb lists it. The chain employs TRBV6-2 or TRBV6-3 and TRBJ1-5. With termini counted, the CDR3 has 13 amino acids. The germline V gene has CDR1 MNHEY and CDR2 SVGEGT. The CDR3 is CASSTSYLWPQHF.

The chain uses TRBV6-2 or TRBV6-3 and TRBJ2-1; D remains ambiguous. Looked up from germline, CDR1 is MNHEY and CDR2 is SVGEGT. V lost 0 bases, J lost 7 bases, and 10 bases lay in between. There are 14 residues in the CDR3. The CDR3 is CASSYSHLRNEQFF. The CDR3 DNA is TGTGCCAGCAGTTACTCGCATCTCCGGAATGAGCAGTTCTTC.

The rearrangement links TRBV27 to TRBJ2-7; 10 nucleotides agree with TRBD1. V lost 5 bases to trimming and J lost 4 bases; unmatched junction nucleotides: 11. Germline V gives CDR1 MNHEY, CDR2 SMNVEV (reference sequence). This CDR3 has 16 amino acids. The DNA for the CDR3 is TGTGCCAGCAGTAGACCTGCCGGGGACAGGGGATACGAGCAGTACTTC. It is translated as CASSRPAGDRGYEQYF.

This sequence joins TRBV29-1 and TRBJ1-5; no reliable D call. Germline assignment: CDR1 SQVTM and CDR2 ANQGSEA. This CDR3 comprises 12 residues. V dropped 4 bases and J dropped 2 bases, with 6 bases sitting between them. The CDR3 loop reads CSVGLGNQPQHF. In nucleotides, the CDR3 is TGCAGCGTTGGGTTAGGCAATCAGCCCCAGCATTTT.

The V call is TRBV25-1, the J call TRBJ1-1, with 7 bases that match TRBD1. This CDR3 has 14 amino acids. Germline CDR1 is MGHDK and CDR2 is SYGVNS. The V segment lost 7 bases and the J segment 0 bases; nucleotides outside the gene matches: 5. CDR3 amino acids: CASIRTGLNTEAFF. The DNA of the CDR3 is TGTGCCAGCATCCGGACAGGATTGAACACTGAAGCTTTCTTT. Using reference TRBV25-1 and TRBJ1-1 for the parts outside the CDR3, the full variable domain is EADIYQTPRYLVIGTGKKITLECSQTMGHDKMYWYQQDPGMELHLIHYSYGVNSTEKGDLSSESTVSRIRTEHFPLTLESARPSHTSQYLCASIRTGLNTEAFFGQGTRLTVV.

This clone was seen just once. This chain uses TRBV10-1 with TRBJ2-3; TRBD1 matches at 11 bases. The CDR3 is made up of 18 amino acids. Losses at the gene ends were 2 bases for V and 2 bases for J; bases not matched to a gene: 9. Germline V gene lookup returns CDR1 WNHNN and CDR2 SYGVQD (reference sequence). The CDR3 reads CASSEGQGAPILTDTQYF. The CDR3 DNA sequence: TGCGCCAGCAGTGAGGGACAGGGGGCCCCAATCCTCACAGATACGCAGTATTTT.

The chain couples TRBV19 to TRBJ2-3; D is perhaps TRBD1 (5 bases). The CDR3 runs to 14 residues. Germline lookup yields CDR1 LNHDA and CDR2 SQIVND (reference sequence). V was shortened by 5 bases and J by 0 bases, with 9 bases between the two germline ends. In DNA, the CDR3 is TGTGCCAGTAGTTTAGGGGCTAGCACAGATACGCAGTATTTT. Its translation: CASSLGASTDTQYF.

V is TRBV7-2 and J is TRBJ1-6; D gene ambiguous. Trimming removed 3 bases from V and 8 bases from J, with 20 bases in between. The germline CDR1 and CDR2 sequences are SGHTA and FQGNSA. The CDR3 runs to 17 residues. The chain's CDR3 is CASSLGERAARYSPLHF. CDR3 bases: TGTGCCAGCAGCTTGGGCGAGAGGGCCGCGAGGTATTCACCCCTCCACTTT. The variable domain in full, completed from reference TRBV7-2 and TRBJ1-6, reads GAGVSQSPSNKVTEKGKDVELRCDPISGHTALYWYRQSLGQGLEFLIYFQGNSAPDKSGLPSDRFSAERTGGSVSTLTIQRTQQEDSAVYLCASSLGERAARYSPLHFGNGTRLTVT.

This chain joins TRBV5-8 and TRBJ2-3; 8 bases are a match to TRBD1. The CDR3 contains 14 residues. CDR1 and CDR2 from the germline V gene are SGHTS and YDEGEE. J was trimmed by 2 bases and V by 5 bases; bases with no gene match: 4. This CDR3 is CASRVTGATDTQYF. The DNA for the CDR3 is TGTGCCAGCAGGGTGACAGGGGCCACAGATACGCAGTATTTT.

This clone was recorded a few times. DNA for the CDR3: TGTGCCATCAGTGAGGGTAGACAGCACCTCCAATCTAACTATGGCTACACCTTC. It specifies CAISEGRQHLQSNYGYTF. V is TRBV10-3 and J is TRBJ1-2, with D maybe TRBD1 (5 bases). The V end was cut by 2 bases, the J end by 0 bases, with 19 bases between. The CDR3 contains 18 residues. Germline V lookup: CDR1 ENHRY, CDR2 SYGVKD.

V and J are TRBV12-3 or TRBV12-4 and TRBJ2-3; 8 positions agree with TRBD2. The CDR3 is 13 amino acids. The V and J ends lost 7 bases and 3 bases, in that order; junction bases with no gene match: 3. CDR3 DNA: TGTGCCAGCAACGCGGGGGGTACAGATACGCAGTATTTT. Its protein product is CASNAGGTDTQYF.

V gene TRBV18 combines with J gene TRBJ1-1; the match to TRBD1 covers 9 bases. The trim removed 6 bases at V and 4 bases at J, leaving 12 bases unmatched. Per germline, CDR1 KGHSH and CDR2 LQKENI. This CDR3 spans 16 amino acids. The CDR3 DNA sequence: TGTGCCAGCTCCCGCGGGACAGGGACTTGGGGCACTGAAGCTTTCTTT. Protein: CASSRGTGTWGTEAFF.

This clone came up once. J is TRBJ1-2 and V is TRBV28; the D gene is possibly TRBD1 (5 bases). This CDR3 region has 12 residues. Looked up from germline, CDR1 is MDHEN and CDR2 is SYDVKM. Trimming pared 11 bases from V and 7 bases from J, leaving 17 bases between. DNA for the CDR3: TGTGCCCTCTGGGGCAAAGTGGGTGGCTACACCTTC. It is translated as CALWGKVGGYTF.

The chain couples TRBV10-1 to TRBJ1-2; no definite D call. The CDR3 has 13 residues. CDR1 is WNHNN, CDR2 SYGVQD, per germline (reference sequence). Between the trimmed V and J ends, which lost 8 bases and 2 bases, there was a span of 12 bases. This chain's CDR3 is CASSDAGNYGYTF. The CDR3 DNA reads as TGCGCCAGCTCTGATGCGGGGAACTATGGCTACACCTTC.

V gene TRBV9 combines with J gene TRBJ2-3; a weak D match, TRBD2 (7 bases). Germline V lookup: CDR1 SGDLS, CDR2 YYNGEE. Trimming removed 4 bases at V and 7 bases at J, with 22 bases between. The CDR3 contains 16 residues. The CDR3, as DNA: TGTGCCAGCAGCCCGAGTGCCGGGGGGCGCACGAATACGCAGTATTTT. Translation: CASSPSAGGRTNTQYF.

This chain uses TRBV19 with TRBJ1-1, with TRBD1 matching 9 bases. Germline CDR1 and CDR2: LNHDA and SQIVND (reference sequence). V trimming: 1 base; J trimming: 5 bases; junction bases outside the gene matches: 11. This CDR3 contains 17 residues. CDR3 in DNA: TGTGCCAGTAGTATAGCAGCCGGGACAGGGCGGCAGACTGAAGCTTTCTTT. Its protein is CASSIAAGTGRQTEAFF.

This chain joins TRBV2 and TRBJ2-7; 8 nucleotides match TRBD1. CDR3 length equals 13 residues. CDR1 is SNHLY, CDR2 FYNNEI, per germline. V shed 5 bases, J shed 5 bases, and the junction held 5 bases outside the gene matches. CDR3 nucleotides: TGTGCCAGCAGTTTCGGACAGGGCGACGAGCAGTACTTC. It specifies CASSFGQGDEQYF.

A few counts support this clone. The chain combines TRBV6-4 with TRBJ2-1; D is perhaps TRBD2 (6 bases). V was pared by 5 bases and J by 8 bases, with 13 bases between. Germline V CDR1 and CDR2: MRHNA, SNTAGT. The CDR3 covers 13 residues. Written as DNA, the CDR3 is TGTGCCAGCAGTCTTACTAGCAAAGATGAGCAGTTCTTC. This codes for CASSLTSKDEQFF.